The next 11 T cell receptor beta chains were all read from a single sample in a study of blood T cell repertoires in COVID-19. The table came from immunoSEQ multiplex PCR; TCRdb's copy has only in-frame clones and leaves some out. The sample has nearly 200,000 clones, roughly 80% seen once. Sequencing was done on a sample of peripheral blood. These receptors all stem from a human donor in a cohort sampled during active COVID-19.

This chain links TRBV14 with TRBJ2-7, with D perhaps TRBD1 (5 bases). Germline V gene sequence: CDR1 SGHDN, CDR2 FVKESK. This CDR3 region has 15 residues. Trimming stripped 2 bases from V and 2 bases from J, with 13 bases between. CDR3 residues: CASSQYTGTPYEQYF. The CDR3 coding sequence is TGTGCCAGCAGCCAATACACAGGCACACCCTACGAGCAGTACTTC. The full variable domain, with the rest looked up from reference TRBV14 and TRBJ2-7, is EAGVTQFPSHSVIEKGQTVTLRCDPISGHDNLYWYRRVMGKEIKFLLHFVKESKQDESGMPNNRFLAERTGGTYSTLKVQPAELEDSGVYFCASSQYTGTPYEQYFGPGTRLTVT.

This chain joins TRBV9 and TRBJ2-1; D remains unclear. The CDR3 length is 16 residues. With 3 bases removed from V and 6 bases from J, the gap between germline ends came to 19 bases. CDR1 and CDR2 (germline): SGDLS, YYNGEE. The CDR3: CASSAQTFQLRNEQFF. CDR3 nucleotides: TGTGCCAGCAGCGCCCAGACATTTCAGCTCCGCAATGAGCAGTTCTTC.

J is TRBJ1-2 and V is TRBV19, with a weak D call TRBD1 (6 bases). The germline V gene encodes CDR1 LNHDA and CDR2 SQIVND (reference sequence). V was trimmed by 7 bases and J by 4 bases, leaving 16 bases between them. This CDR3 has 14 amino acids. The CDR3 DNA is TGTGCCAGTACCTCACGCGGGGGGCCCTATGGCTACACCTTC. It translates to CASTSRGGPYGYTF.

The chain links TRBV5-4 to TRBJ2-5; 8 bases align to TRBD1. The CDR3 covers 13 residues. The V gene end was trimmed by 1 base and the J gene end by 6 bases; junction bases not matched to a gene: 2. Germline V gene data show CDR1 as SGHNT and CDR2 as YYREEE (reference sequence). The CDR3 DNA follows: TGTGCCAGCAGCTTGCAGGGGGCGAAGACCCAGTACTTC. Translation: CASSLQGAKTQYF.

The rearrangement uses TRBV7-9 and TRBJ2-3, with a tentative D call TRBD1 (6 bases). V shed 3 bases and J shed 2 bases, with 12 bases lying between them. The CDR3 has 15 amino acids. Germline values: CDR1 SEHNR, CDR2 FQNEAQ (reference sequence). The CDR3 region has the DNA TGTGCCAGCAGCTTTCAGGGGCAGATCACAGATACGCAGTATTTT. The encoded protein is CASSFQGQITDTQYF.

In DNA, the CDR3 is TGTGCCAGCAGCCCAGAGGGAGGACGCATCGAGCAGTACTTC. Translated, it gives CASSPEGGRIEQYF. The V gene is TRBV4-2, the J gene TRBJ2-7, with D possibly TRBD2 on 6 matching bases. Per the germline V gene, CDR1 is LGHNA and CDR2 is YNFKEQ. The V gene lost 4 bases and the J gene lost 6 bases, with 16 bases spanning the gap. This CDR3 has 14 residues.

The genes are TRBV28 and TRBJ2-7, with 15 bases aligning to TRBD2. Germline V CDR1 and CDR2: MDHEN, SYDVKM. This CDR3 contains 18 residues. The V gene end was trimmed by 6 bases and the J gene end by 0 bases; junction bases not matched to a gene: 9. The CDR3 nucleotides are TGTGCCAGCAGCTGGACTAGCGGGAGGGCCTCGAGCTCCTACGAGCAGTACTTC. Its translation: CASSWTSGRASSSYEQYF.

This clone was seen a single time. The chain couples TRBV3-1 (or the pseudogene TRBV3-2) to TRBJ1-2, with no clear D. V lost 0 bases to trimming and J lost 8 bases, with 16 bases between them. The CDR3 totals 15 residues. From germline, CDR1 is LGHDT and CDR2 YNNKEL (reference sequence). The DNA of the CDR3 is TGTGCCAGCAGCCAAGAAGAGGGTCGGCGCGGCGGCTACACCTTC. Amino acid sequence: CASSQEEGRRGGYTF.

The chain combines TRBV9 with TRBJ2-5, with TRBD1 as a possible D gene (6 bases). The CDR3 spans 15 residues. The germline V gene encodes CDR1 SGDLS and CDR2 YYNGEE. V was shortened by 4 bases and J by 1 base, with 14 bases between the two germline ends. As DNA, the CDR3 is TGTGCCAGCAGCCCAGGGGCTATACTCCAAGAGACCCAGTACTTC. This sequence encodes CASSPGAILQETQYF.

The rearrangement uses TRBV6-5 and TRBJ2-2, with 7 bases that match TRBD1. J lost 4 bases, V lost 6 bases, and 5 bases had no gene match. The germline gives CDR1 MNHEY, CDR2 SVGAGI. The CDR3 covers 14 residues. The CDR3 sequence is CASRRGQSTGELFF. CDR3 DNA: TGTGCCAGCAGACGGGGACAGTCCACCGGGGAGCTGTTTTTT.

The gene calls are TRBV25-1 and TRBJ1-5; D unresolved. CDR1 and CDR2 (germline): MGHDK, SYGVNS. CDR3 length: 14 amino acids. The V end was cut by 3 bases, the J end by 5 bases, with 11 bases between. CDR3 protein: CASSESAQYQPQHF. The DNA of the CDR3 is TGTGCCAGCAGTGAGAGCGCACAATATCAGCCCCAGCATTTT.